The source of this T cell receptor (beta chain) is a study of shared T cell receptors in the human thymus. The CDR3 runs to 17 residues. The germline V gene has CDR1 SNHLY and CDR2 FYNNEI. V shed 0 bases and J 5 bases; nucleotides not matched to a gene: 10. Some clones are missing from TCRdb's copy, which holds only in-frame ones; the method was immunoSEQ multiplex PCR. The sample lists 500,000 to 850,000 clones, more than 70% occurring once. The same specimen was also included in a second study, on human thymus T cells. As reported in that work: Across thymic and blood repertoires, the usage of V and J genes appeared to be biased.

This clonotype originated in a boy under two years old with a congenital heart defect. Sequenced sample: thymocytes. The genes are TRBV2 and TRBJ2-7, with 10 bases identical to TRBD1. The CDR3 region has the DNA TGTGCCAGCAGTGAAGCGGAGGCAGACAGGGGGCGCGACGAGCAGTACTTC. Amino acid sequence: CASSEAEADRGRDEQYF.